Each of the 26 T cell receptor beta chains below was sequenced from the same sample in a study of CD8 T cells in Susac syndrome. The RNA, about 0.45 to 1 ug, was put through reverse transcription using random hexamers. One entry per CDR3 protein, called by TCRdb with MiXCR from the immunoSEQ multiplex PCR reads. The table has more than 150,000 distinct CDR3 sequences, 85% to 95% seen once. Sequencing used CD8+ T cells from PBMCs. The receptors come from a human donor with Susac syndrome.

V and J are TRBV7-8 and TRBJ2-3, with D unresolved. Germline V gives CDR1 SGHVS, CDR2 FQNEAQ. V lost 1 base and J lost 1, with 6 bases in between. CDR3 length equals 14 residues. The CDR3 region is CASSLDIGTDTQYF. The CDR3 DNA reads TGTGCCAGCAGCTTAGACATCGGCACAGATACGCAGTATTTT.

The chain links TRBV7-3 to TRBJ2-2; D not certain. V lost 2 bases and J lost 3, with 7 bases in between. The CDR3 is 14 amino acids. Germline-derived CDR1 and CDR2 are SGHTA and FQGTGA. The CDR3 sequence is CASSLSVDTGELFF. CDR3 nucleotide sequence: TGTGCCAGCAGCTTATCAGTAGACACCGGGGAGCTGTTTTTT. Supplemented by reference TRBV7-3 and TRBJ2-2, the full variable domain reads GAGVSQTPSNKVTEKGKYVELRCDPISGHTALYWYRQSLGQGPEFLIYFQGTGAADDSGLPNDRFFAVRPEGSVSTLKIQRTERGDSAVYLCASSLSVDTGELFFGEGSRLTVL.

The table lists this clonotype with a count of one. The chain links TRBV4-1 to TRBJ1-5, with D possibly matching TRBD1 (5 bases). The CDR3 has 15 residues. V gave up 5 bases and J gave up 0 bases, with 11 bases separating them. CDR1 is MGHRA and CDR2 is YSYEKL in the germline V gene. The CDR3 bases are TGCGCCAGCAGCGAGGGGCCGTATAGCAATCAGCCCCAGCATTTT. Amino acids: CASSEGPYSNQPQHF.

The chain carries TRBV12-3 or TRBV12-4 and TRBJ1-2; possibly TRBD1 for D (6 bases). Trimming pared 3 bases from V and 7 bases from J, leaving 12 bases between. The CDR3 covers 13 residues. In DNA, the CDR3 is TGTGCCAGCAGTTTTGGGGGGCCAGGTGGCTACACCTTC. Translation: CASSFGGPGGYTF.

The chain is built from TRBV13 and TRBJ2-2, with D tentatively TRBD2 (5 bases). V lost 8 bases and J 0 bases, leaving 16 bases between the germline ends. Germline loops: CDR1 PRHDT, CDR2 FYEKMQ (reference sequence). The CDR3 contains 16 residues. The CDR3 here is CASGMFGNSNTGELFF. The CDR3 bases are TGTGCCAGCGGCATGTTCGGGAACTCGAACACCGGGGAGCTGTTTTTT. Full variable domain (rest looked up from reference TRBV13 and TRBJ2-2): AAGVIQSPRHLIKEKRETATLKCYPIPRHDTVYWYQQGPGQDPQFLISFYEKMQSDKGSIPDRFSAQQFSDYHSELNMSSLELGDSALYFCASGMFGNSNTGELFFGEGSRLTVL.

The rearrangement links TRBV9 to TRBJ2-7; D may match TRBD1 or TRBD2 (5 bases each). CDR1 is SGDLS, CDR2 YYNGEE, per germline. The CDR3 runs to 16 residues. Trimming took 4 bases from V and 2 from J, leaving 19 bases between them. The CDR3, as DNA: TGTGCCAGCAGCCCGGAAGGGGACCCACGACCCTACGAGCAGTACTTC. Residues: CASSPEGDPRPYEQYF.

In DNA form, the CDR3 reads TGTGCCAGCAGTCCAAGAACCGGGACAGTCTATGGCTACACCTTC. It yields the protein CASSPRTGTVYGYTF. The chain recombines TRBV6-1 with TRBJ1-2; 7 bases are a match to TRBD1. This CDR3 is built from 15 residues. J lost 4 bases, V lost 5 bases, and 10 bases had no gene match. Germline CDR1 is MNHNS and CDR2 is SASEGT.

The chain combines TRBV20-1 with TRBJ2-7; 7 bases align to TRBD1. The CDR3 totals 15 residues. Germline V CDR1 and CDR2: DFQATT, SNEGSKA (reference sequence). Unmatched junction bases numbered 11, after V lost 6 bases and J lost 0 bases. CDR3 amino acids: CSAPNPGQPSYEQYF. CDR3 bases: TGCAGTGCCCCGAACCCGGGACAGCCCTCCTACGAGCAGTACTTC.

This rearrangement joins TRBV19 to TRBJ2-3, with TRBD2 as a possible D gene (6 bases). V was pared by 5 bases and J by 5 bases, with 11 bases between. Germline values: CDR1 LNHDA, CDR2 SQIVND (reference sequence). CDR3 length: 13 residues. The CDR3 loop is CASSEREEDTQYF. The CDR3 DNA reads TGTGCCAGTAGTGAAAGGGAGGAAGATACGCAGTATTTT.

This clonotype was seen a single time. The J gene is TRBJ2-7, the V gene TRBV9, with D tentatively TRBD1 (7 bases). Germline V gene sequence: CDR1 SGDLS, CDR2 YYNGEE. V was pared by 4 bases and J by 4 bases, with 18 bases between. The CDR3 covers 15 residues. The CDR3 coding sequence is TGTGCCAGCAGCCCTCAGGGGGTAGCGGATTACGAGCAGTACTTC. Protein: CASSPQGVADYEQYF.

The chain combines TRBV13 with TRBJ2-3; TRBD2 matches 7 bases. Germline values: CDR1 PRHDT, CDR2 FYEKMQ (reference sequence). With V trimmed by 2 bases and J by 5 bases, 10 bases remained unmatched. CDR3 length: 16 residues. This CDR3 reads CASSLSISGSQDTQYF. DNA for the CDR3: TGTGCCAGCAGCTTAAGTATTAGCGGGTCGCAAGATACGCAGTATTTT.

V usage is TRBV9 and J usage is TRBJ2-1; possibly TRBD2 for D (5 bases). The CDR3 is 15 amino acids. With 0 bases removed from V and 8 bases from J, the gap between germline ends came to 15 bases. CDR1 is SGDLS and CDR2 is YYNGEE in the germline V gene. DNA of the CDR3: TGTGCCAGCAGCGTAGGTGGGAGCTTATCCGATGAGCAGTTCTTC. Amino acid sequence: CASSVGGSLSDEQFF.

The genes are TRBV12-5 and TRBJ1-3, with D perhaps TRBD1 (5 bases). The CDR3 is made up of 16 amino acids. V lost 3 bases to trimming and J lost 4 bases, with 16 bases between them. Germline assignment: CDR1 LGHNT and CDR2 FRNRAP. The CDR3 region has the DNA TGTGCTAGTGGTTTACTAACCTCGGGACGAGGAAACACCATATATTTT. Amino acid sequence: CASGLLTSGRGNTIYF.

The V call is TRBV7-9, the J call TRBJ2-3; D is possibly TRBD1 (7 bases). Germline V lookup: CDR1 SEHNR, CDR2 FQNEAQ (reference sequence). Trimming removed 4 bases at V and 0 bases at J, with 17 bases between. The CDR3 contains 17 residues. CDR3: CASSSLRGAASTDTQYF. Written as DNA, the CDR3 is TGTGCCAGCAGCTCGCTCAGGGGGGCCGCTAGCACAGATACGCAGTATTTT.

This chain uses TRBV3-1 with TRBJ1-6; possible D gene TRBD1, 5 bases. CDR3 length: 12 amino acids. The germline CDR1 and CDR2 sequences are LGHDT and YNNKEL (reference sequence). The V end was cut by 4 bases, the J end by 8 bases, with 6 bases between. CDR3 coding DNA: TGTGCCAGCAGCCTCAGGGATTCACCCCTCCACTTT. It translates to CASSLRDSPLHF. The whole variable domain, remainder taken from reference TRBV3-1 and TRBJ1-6, is DTAVSQTPKYLVTQMGNDKSIKCEQNLGHDTMYWYKQDSKKFLKIMFSYNNKELIINETVPNRFSPKSPDKAHLNLHINSLELGDSAVYFCASSLRDSPLHFGNGTRLTVT.

The rearrangement links TRBV4-2 to TRBJ2-3; 9 nucleotides agree with TRBD1. The trim removed 3 bases at V and 3 bases at J, leaving 7 bases unmatched. Germline V gene lookup returns CDR1 LGHNA and CDR2 YNFKEQ. This CDR3 is built from 16 residues. The CDR3 DNA is TGTGCCAGCAGCCAGCAACGGACAGGGGTAACAGATACGCAGTATTTT. As protein: CASSQQRTGVTDTQYF.

This sequence joins TRBV5-4 and TRBJ1-2; the D gene is possibly TRBD1 (6 bases). CDR1 and CDR2 from the germline V gene are SGHNT and YYREEE (reference sequence). V dropped 4 bases and J dropped 0 bases, with 16 bases sitting between them. The CDR3 is made up of 16 amino acids. The CDR3 DNA reads as TGTGCCAGCAGCCCACTTAACAGGGAAGCTAACTATGGCTACACCTTC. Residues: CASSPLNREANYGYTF. Looking up the rest from reference TRBV5-4 and TRBJ1-2 gives the full variable domain: ETGVTQSPTHLIKTRGQQVTLRCSSQSGHNTVSWYQQALGQGPQFIFQYYREEENGRGNFPPRFSGLQFPNYSSELNVNALELDDSALYLCASSPLNREANYGYTFGSGTRLTVV.

CDR3 loop: CSAFGIPYSNQPQHF. CDR3 sequence (DNA): TGCAGTGCTTTCGGGATACCCTATAGCAATCAGCCCCAGCATTTT. The rearrangement joins TRBV20-1 to TRBJ1-5; D gene ambiguous. Trimming removed 5 bases from V and 0 bases from J, with 14 bases in between. Germline CDR1 reads DFQATT; CDR2 reads SNEGSKA (reference sequence). The CDR3 has 15 residues.

The chain links TRBV3-1 to TRBJ1-6; no firm D call. Trimming removed 1 base from V and 7 bases from J, with 2 bases in between. This CDR3 region has 12 residues. CDR1 and CDR2 (germline): LGHDT, YNNKEL (reference sequence). CDR3 sequence: CASSQGNSPLHF. The CDR3, as DNA: TGTGCCAGCAGCCAAGGGAATTCACCCCTCCACTTT.

The chain combines TRBV7-2 with TRBJ2-7, with D possibly matching TRBD2 (5 bases). Trimming stripped 2 bases from V and 6 bases from J, with 14 bases between. Per the germline V gene, CDR1 is SGHTA and CDR2 is FQGNSA. This CDR3 is 14 amino acids long. The CDR3 region is CASSLIGSKGEQYF. The DNA of the CDR3 is TGTGCCAGCAGCTTAATAGGGAGCAAAGGCGAGCAGTACTTC.

This chain connects TRBV20-1 to TRBJ2-1; the match to TRBD2 covers 8 bases. Germline lookup yields CDR1 DFQATT and CDR2 SNEGSKA (reference sequence). V trimming: 3 bases; J trimming: 0 bases; junction bases outside the gene matches: 7. The CDR3 spans 16 residues. The CDR3 reads CSASDTSGSSYNEQFF. CDR3 in DNA: TGCAGTGCTAGCGATACTAGCGGAAGCTCCTACAATGAGCAGTTCTTC.

This clonotype was found once. The chain combines TRBV7-6 with TRBJ1-1; 8 bases fit TRBD1. Unmatched junction bases numbered 3, after V lost 5 bases and J lost 4 bases. Germline assignment: CDR1 SGHVS and CDR2 FNYEAQ. There are 13 residues in the CDR3. The CDR3 DNA sequence: TGTGCCAGCAGCACACAGGGGGGCACTGAAGCTTTCTTT. Protein: CASSTQGGTEAFF. Variable domain in full (rest from reference TRBV7-6 and TRBJ1-1): GAGVSQSPRYKVTKRGQDVALRCDPISGHVSLYWYRQALGQGPEFLTYFNYEAQQDKSGLPNDRFSAERPEGSISTLTIQRTEQRDSAMYRCASSTQGGTEAFFGQGTRLTVV.

The chain employs TRBV9 and TRBJ2-3, with a possible D match to TRBD1 (7 bases). Germline V gene lookup returns CDR1 SGDLS and CDR2 YYNGEE. Trimming left V 3 bases short and J 0 bases short, with 23 bases between. The CDR3 has 19 residues. The CDR3 sequence: CASSAYVGIGGGSTDTQYF. CDR3 nucleotides: TGTGCCAGCAGCGCTTACGTAGGGATAGGAGGGGGCAGCACAGATACGCAGTATTTT.

This clonotype has just one count. The chain uses TRBV19 and TRBJ1-5; 8 bases agree with TRBD1. The CDR3 runs 17 residues. Germline-derived CDR1 and CDR2 are LNHDA and SQIVND (reference sequence). V trimming: 7 bases; J trimming: 0 bases; junction bases outside the gene matches: 11. The CDR3 bases are TGTGCCAGTAAGACGGACAGGGTTTCCCATAGCAATCAGCCCCAGCATTTT. Protein sequence: CASKTDRVSHSNQPQHF.

The J gene is TRBJ1-1, the V gene TRBV5-4; 10 bases agree with TRBD1. The trim removed 3 bases at V and 10 bases at J, leaving 12 bases unmatched. The CDR3 has 15 residues. Per germline, CDR1 SGHNT and CDR2 YYREEE (reference sequence). As DNA, the CDR3 is TGTGCCAGCAGCTATACGGGACAGGGGCACGGTGGAGCTTTCTTT. Its protein product is CASSYTGQGHGGAFF.

The rearrangement joins TRBV5-6 to TRBJ1-6, with 8 bases identical to TRBD1. After removal of 7 bases from V and 5 bases from J, the junction contained 11 bases not matched to a gene. CDR1 is SGHDT, CDR2 YYEEEE, per germline. The CDR3 loop spans 16 amino acids. CDR3 in amino acids: CASHISGGFNNSPLHF. The DNA for the CDR3 is TGTGCCAGCCACATCTCAGGGGGCTTTAATAATTCACCCCTCCACTTT. The full variable domain, in which reference TRBV5-6 and TRBJ1-6 provide the parts outside the CDR3, is DAGVTQSPTHLIKTRGQQVTLRCSPKSGHDTVSWYQQALGQGPQFIFQYYEEEERQRGNFPDRFSGHQFPNYSSELNVNALLLGDSALYLCASHISGGFNNSPLHFGNGTRLTVT.